These 15 T cell receptor beta chains originate from one sample sequenced in a study of Graves' ophthalmopathy and Graves' hyperthyroidism. From RNA, the CDR3 regions of TCR beta chains were amplified and sequenced. Following a first-round RT-PCR that used HTBI primers, a second-round multiplex PCR was carried out. TCRdb passed the multiplex PCR reads through MiXCR, listing each CDR3 protein once. This table has 350,000 to 450,000 distinct CDR3 sequences, 21% appearing once. What was sequenced was peripheral blood. These TCRs come from a woman aged 18-29 years with stable Graves' hyperthyroidism.

This clonotype was observed at least ten times. V gene TRBV29-1 combines with J gene TRBJ2-5; no reliable D call. Germline V gives CDR1 SQVTM, CDR2 ANQGSEA. There are 9 residues in the CDR3. The V end was cut by 8 bases, the J end by 5 bases, with 6 bases between. CDR3 in amino acids: CSSWETQYF. Here the CDR3 DNA reads TGCAGCTCCTGGGAGACCCAGTACTTC. Full variable domain (missing parts from reference TRBV29-1 and TRBJ2-5): SAVISQKPSRDICQRGTSLTIQCQVDSQVTMMFWYRQQPGQSLTLIATANQGSEATYESGFVIDKFPISRPNLTFSTLTVSNMSPEDSSIYLCSSWETQYFGPGTRLLVL.

This sequence joins TRBV6-1 and TRBJ2-7, with D perhaps given as TRBD1 or TRBD2 (6 bases each). In germline, CDR1 is MNHNS, CDR2 SASEGT. V lost 4 bases, J lost 7 bases, and 20 bases lay in between. The CDR3 runs 15 residues. CDR3: CASSVGGGGYSEQYF. The DNA of the CDR3 is TGTGCCAGCAGTGTGGGGGGCGGCGGGTATTCGGAGCAGTACTTC.

This clonotype was seen ten or more times. CDR3 DNA sequence: TGCAGTGCTAGAGCTCCGACTAGCGGGAACTACGAGCAGTACTTC. This encodes CSARAPTSGNYEQYF. The chain recombines TRBV20-1 with TRBJ2-7, with 11 bases matching TRBD2. J lost 3 bases, V lost 1 base, and 5 bases had no gene match. This CDR3 contains 15 residues. Germline-derived CDR1 and CDR2 are DFQATT and SNEGSKA (reference sequence).

This clonotype was detected many times. This rearrangement joins TRBV15 to TRBJ2-5, with TRBD2 matching over 9 bases. This CDR3 is built from 16 residues. V lost 1 base and J lost 0; bases outside the gene matches: 3. The germline V gene has CDR1 LNHNV and CDR2 YYDKDF (reference sequence). The CDR3 here is CATSRGLADNQETQYF. CDR3 nucleotide sequence: TGTGCCACCAGCAGAGGACTAGCGGATAACCAAGAGACCCAGTACTTC.

This clonotype has a count of ten or more. V usage is TRBV20-1 and J usage is TRBJ2-2; 9 bases are a match to TRBD2. The germline V gene encodes CDR1 DFQATT and CDR2 SNEGSKA (reference sequence). The CDR3 length is 14 residues. J gave up 1 base and V 6 bases, and 3 bases lay outside the gene matches. The CDR3 DNA reads as TGCAGTGCCCCAGCGGGGGGGAACACCGGGGAGCTGTTTTTT. Protein product: CSAPAGGNTGELFF.

This clonotype appeared many times. The CDR3 DNA follows: TGTGCCAGTAGTATAGCGACGGGTAATCAGCCCCAGCATTTT. It codes for CASSIATGNQPQHF. The chain is built from TRBV19 and TRBJ1-5; D gene ambiguous. Germline CDR1 is LNHDA and CDR2 is SQIVND (reference sequence). V shed 1 base and J shed 4 bases, with 8 bases lying between them. CDR3 length: 14 amino acids.

This clonotype was seen many times. J is TRBJ2-7 and V is TRBV6-1; 12 bases are shared with TRBD2. In germline, CDR1 is MNHNS, CDR2 SASEGT. J gave up 4 bases and V 5 bases, and 6 bases lay outside the gene matches. The CDR3 is made up of 15 amino acids. DNA of the CDR3: TGTGCCAGCAGTCAGAGACTAGCGGGAGTGTACGAGCAGTACTTC. Translating gives CASSQRLAGVYEQYF.

This clonotype was observed many times. V and J are TRBV19 and TRBJ2-7, with a tentative D call TRBD2 (6 bases). CDR1 and CDR2 from the germline V gene are LNHDA and SQIVND (reference sequence). CDR3 length: 14 residues. The V gene lost 1 base and the J gene lost 6 bases, with 13 bases spanning the gap. The CDR3: CASSIGGDPSEQYF. Written as DNA, the CDR3 is TGTGCCAGTAGTATAGGGGGGGATCCGAGCGAGCAGTACTTC.

This clonotype occurred many times. The chain carries TRBV6-2 or TRBV6-3 and TRBJ2-5; D remains ambiguous. The V gene lost 6 bases and the J gene lost 3 bases, with 11 bases spanning the gap. Germline V CDR1 and CDR2: MNHEY, SVGEGT. The CDR3 runs to 13 residues. CDR3 amino acids: CASRPDTEETQYF. The CDR3 bases are TGTGCCAGCAGACCCGACACTGAAGAGACCCAGTACTTC.

The chain has TRBV20-1 and TRBJ2-7; TRBD1 is a possible D gene (6 bases). Germline V gene sequence: CDR1 DFQATT, CDR2 SNEGSKA (reference sequence). V was clipped by 2 bases and J by 2 bases, with 13 bases between them. The CDR3 has 14 amino acids. The CDR3 DNA sequence: TGCAGTGCTAGATCTAGACAGGCTCCCTACGAGCAGTACTTC. Translated, it gives CSARSRQAPYEQYF.

J is TRBJ1-5 and V is TRBV28; D possibly corresponds to TRBD1 (5 bases). V gave up 3 bases and J gave up 6 bases, with 12 bases separating them. Per germline, CDR1 MDHEN and CDR2 SYDVKM. The CDR3 loop spans 14 amino acids. This chain's CDR3 is CASSLGDPGQPQHF. CDR3 in DNA: TGTGCCAGCAGTTTGGGGGATCCCGGTCAGCCCCAGCATTTT.

A note on this clonotype: A much larger clone lies one base from this, so it may be a read error. The chain combines TRBV19 with TRBJ1-1; a possible D gene is TRBD1 (5 bases). V was pared by 8 bases and J by 2 bases, with 12 bases between. The CDR3 loop spans 13 amino acids. Looked up from germline, CDR1 is LNHDA and CDR2 is SQIVND (reference sequence). This CDR3 reads CASVRTSNTEAFF. The CDR3 DNA follows: TGTGCCAGTGTAAGGACATCCAACACTGAAGCTTTCTTT.

This clonotype was recorded many times. The V gene is TRBV9, the J gene TRBJ2-7; D is uncertain. Germline V lookup: CDR1 SGDLS, CDR2 YYNGEE. V shed 4 bases and J shed 6 bases, with 17 bases lying between them. The CDR3 sequence is 14 residues long. CDR3 DNA sequence: TGTGCCAGCAGCCCCGACTTGCTTCGTGGCGAGCAGTACTTC. The encoded protein is CASSPDLLRGEQYF.

This clonotype came up many times. The V call is TRBV12-3 or TRBV12-4, the J call TRBJ1-1; D is unresolved. The CDR3 length is 14 residues. Trimming took 5 bases from V and 0 from J, leaving 10 bases between them. DNA of the CDR3: TGTGCCAGCAGTGCGATGACGGTGAACACTGAAGCTTTCTTT. Encoded protein: CASSAMTVNTEAFF.

This clonotype appeared many times. In nucleotides, the CDR3 is TGCAGTGCCGTCGAGACAGTCTCCTGGGAGTACACTGAAGCTTTCTTT. This sequence encodes CSAVETVSWEYTEAFF. V is TRBV20-1 and J is TRBJ1-1, with D possibly TRBD1 on 5 matching bases. From germline, CDR1 is DFQATT and CDR2 SNEGSKA (reference sequence). This CDR3 has 16 amino acids. V was cut by 6 bases and J by 3 bases, with 23 bases left in between.